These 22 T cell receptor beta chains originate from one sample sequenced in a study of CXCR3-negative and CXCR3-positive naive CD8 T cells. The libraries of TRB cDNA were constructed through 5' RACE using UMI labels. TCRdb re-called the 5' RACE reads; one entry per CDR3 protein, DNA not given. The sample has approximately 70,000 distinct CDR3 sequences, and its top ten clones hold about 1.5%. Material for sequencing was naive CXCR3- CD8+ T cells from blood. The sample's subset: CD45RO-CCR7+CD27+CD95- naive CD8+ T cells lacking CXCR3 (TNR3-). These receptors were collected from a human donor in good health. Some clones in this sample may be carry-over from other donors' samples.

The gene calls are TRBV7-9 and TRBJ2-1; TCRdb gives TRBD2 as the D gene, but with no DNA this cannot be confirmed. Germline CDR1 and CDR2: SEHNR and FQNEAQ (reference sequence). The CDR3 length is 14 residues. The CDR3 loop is CASSSGSGYNEQFF.

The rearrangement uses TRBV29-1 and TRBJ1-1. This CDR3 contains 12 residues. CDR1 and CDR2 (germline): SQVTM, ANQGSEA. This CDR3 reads CSVPKNPSEAFF.

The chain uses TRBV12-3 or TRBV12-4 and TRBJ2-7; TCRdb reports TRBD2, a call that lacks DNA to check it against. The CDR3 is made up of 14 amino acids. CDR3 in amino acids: CASSPGLNSYEQYF.

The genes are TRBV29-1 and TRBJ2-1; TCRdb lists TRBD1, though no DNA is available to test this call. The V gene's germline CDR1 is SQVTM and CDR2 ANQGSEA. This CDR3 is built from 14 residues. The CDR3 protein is CSVLPGQGNNEQFF.

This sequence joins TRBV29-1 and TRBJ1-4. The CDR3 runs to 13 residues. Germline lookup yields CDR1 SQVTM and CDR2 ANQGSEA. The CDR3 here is CSGLHGTNEKLFF.

This CDR3 is CASIRTETGELFF. This chain connects TRBV21-1 to TRBJ2-2. TRBV21-1 is assigned pseudogene status. The CDR3 has 13 amino acids.

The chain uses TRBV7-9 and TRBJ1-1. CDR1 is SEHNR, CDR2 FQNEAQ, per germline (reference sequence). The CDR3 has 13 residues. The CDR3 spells CASSLLPGLLSFF.

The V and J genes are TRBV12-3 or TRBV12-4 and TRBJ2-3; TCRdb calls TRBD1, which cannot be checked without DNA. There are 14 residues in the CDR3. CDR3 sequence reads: CASSDTGGTDTQYF.

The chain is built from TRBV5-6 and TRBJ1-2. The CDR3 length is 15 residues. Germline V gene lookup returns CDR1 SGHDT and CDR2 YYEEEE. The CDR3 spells CASSLLGSDNYGYTF.

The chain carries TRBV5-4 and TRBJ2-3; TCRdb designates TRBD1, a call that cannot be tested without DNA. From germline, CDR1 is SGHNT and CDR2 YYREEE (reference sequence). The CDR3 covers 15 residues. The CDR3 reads CASSPDRGLTDTQYF.

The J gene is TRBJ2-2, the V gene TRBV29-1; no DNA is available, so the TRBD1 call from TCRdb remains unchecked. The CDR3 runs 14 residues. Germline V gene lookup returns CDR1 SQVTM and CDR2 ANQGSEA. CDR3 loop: CSVAGTGNTGELFF.

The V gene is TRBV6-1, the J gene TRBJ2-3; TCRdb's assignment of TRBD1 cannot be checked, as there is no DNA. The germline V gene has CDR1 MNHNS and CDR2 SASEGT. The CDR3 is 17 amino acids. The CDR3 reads CASSPVIEGARTDTQYF.

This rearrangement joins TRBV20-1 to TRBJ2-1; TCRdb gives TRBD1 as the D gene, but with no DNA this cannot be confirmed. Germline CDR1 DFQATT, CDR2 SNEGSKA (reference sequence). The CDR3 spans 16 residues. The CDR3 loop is CSARVGGLRQGYEQFF.

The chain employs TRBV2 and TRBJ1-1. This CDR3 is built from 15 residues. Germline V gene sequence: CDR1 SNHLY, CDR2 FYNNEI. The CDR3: CASSEPLTASTEAFF.

The CDR3 loop is CASSFLQAEGTEAFF. V usage is TRBV5-1 and J usage is TRBJ1-1. CDR3 length: 15 amino acids. Germline V lookup: CDR1 SGHRS, CDR2 YFSETQ. The full variable domain, rest sourced from reference TRBV5-1 and TRBJ1-1, is KAGVTQTPRYLIKTRGQQVTLSCSPISGHRSVSWYQQTPGQGLQFLFEYFSETQRNKGNFPGRFSGRQFSNSRSEMNVSTLELGDSALYLCASSFLQAEGTEAFFGQGTRLTVV.

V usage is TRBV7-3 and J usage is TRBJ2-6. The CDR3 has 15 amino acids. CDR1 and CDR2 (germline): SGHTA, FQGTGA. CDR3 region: CASSSTGSGANVMTF.

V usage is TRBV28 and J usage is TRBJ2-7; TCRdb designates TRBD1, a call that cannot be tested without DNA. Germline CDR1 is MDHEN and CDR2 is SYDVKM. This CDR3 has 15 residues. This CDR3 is CASATGKELTYEQYF. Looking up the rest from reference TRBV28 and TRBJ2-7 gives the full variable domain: DVKVTQSSRYLVKRTGEKVFLECVQDMDHENMFWYRQDPGLGLRLIYFSYDVKMKEKGDIPEGYSVSREKKERFSLILESASTNQTSMYLCASATGKELTYEQYFGPGTRLTVT.

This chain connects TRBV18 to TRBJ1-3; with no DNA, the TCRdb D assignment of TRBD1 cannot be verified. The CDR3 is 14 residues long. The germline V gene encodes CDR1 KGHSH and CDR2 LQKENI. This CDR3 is CASSLPGQLNTIYF.

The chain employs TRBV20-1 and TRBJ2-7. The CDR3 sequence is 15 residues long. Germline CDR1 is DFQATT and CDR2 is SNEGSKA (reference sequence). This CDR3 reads CSARDFEGAPYEQYF.

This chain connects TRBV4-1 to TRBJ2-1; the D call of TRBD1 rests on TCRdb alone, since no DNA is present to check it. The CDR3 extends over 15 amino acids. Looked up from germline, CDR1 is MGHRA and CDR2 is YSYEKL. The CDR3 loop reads CASSQARERGNEQFF.

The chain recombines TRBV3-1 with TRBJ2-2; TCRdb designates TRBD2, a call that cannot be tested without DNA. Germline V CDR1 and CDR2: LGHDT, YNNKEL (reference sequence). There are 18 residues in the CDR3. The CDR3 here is CASSQDRISLPNTGELFF.

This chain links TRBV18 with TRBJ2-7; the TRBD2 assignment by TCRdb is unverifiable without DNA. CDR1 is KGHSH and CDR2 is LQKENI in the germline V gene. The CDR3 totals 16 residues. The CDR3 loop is CASSPNNPGLIGEQYF. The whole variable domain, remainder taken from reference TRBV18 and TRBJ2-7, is NAGVMQNPRHLVRRRGQEARLRCSPMKGHSHVYWYRQLPEEGLKFMVYLQKENIIDESGMPKERFSAEFPKEGPSILRIQQVVRGDSAAYFCASSPNNPGLIGEQYFGPGTRLTVT.